This paragraph covers one T cell receptor beta chain sequence. What it binds is unknown. The entry originates in a study of a mutant IDH1 vaccine in newly diagnosed glioma. In the study overall: Treated individuals were around 60% male and around 40% female, averaging about 37 years of age. Most patients had radiochemotherapy with temozolomide before enrollment; others had one alone.

V lost 3 bases and J 4 bases, leaving 9 bases between the germline ends. The germline gives CDR1 SNHLY, CDR2 FYNNEI. This CDR3 spans 13 amino acids. The time point was: week 47, end of study. Mutant IDH1 20-mer peptide, at 300 ug, made up each vaccine dose, with topical imiquimod. TCRdb's copy holds only in-frame clones and misses some; the assay was immunoSEQ multiplex PCR. Here the sample spans about 90,000 clones, around nine tenths being singletons. V and J are TRBV2 and TRBJ2-5; D is undetermined. The clonotype comes from a woman in her forties or fifties with glioma. The source was PBMCs, collected from a glioma patient whose treatment included an IDH1 peptide vaccine. The CDR3 bases are TGTGCCAGCAGTGATGGGGTATCAGAGACCCAGTACTTC. It specifies CASSDGVSETQYF.